Listed here are 17 T cell receptor beta chains from one sample, sequenced in a study of molecular identifiers for immune sequencing clone quantification. TCRdb reprocessed the PCR reads via MiXCR and lists one record per CDR3 protein. The sample holds some 320,000 distinct CDR3 sequences; around a fifth are singletons and the top ten take more than 0.8%. The sample comprised naive CD8+ T cells from blood, with Jurkat cell RNA spiked in. The subset was: FACS-sorted CD8+CD4-CCR7+CD45RA+ naive T cells. The receptors originated from a human donor in good health. Some libraries in this study had Jurkat cell RNA spiked in.

This clonotype was counted ten times or more. The chain recombines TRBV9 with TRBJ2-7; no clear D. V lost 4 bases to trimming and J lost 7 bases, with 15 bases between them. Germline CDR1 SGDLS, CDR2 YYNGEE. CDR3 size: 13 residues. CDR3 DNA: TGTGCCAGCAGCCCATGGACCGCTGGAGAGCAGTACTTC. Translated: CASSPWTAGEQYF.

This clonotype was seen at least ten times. The V gene is TRBV6-2 or TRBV6-3, the J gene TRBJ1-1, with 10 bases lining up with TRBD1. Germline V gene sequence: CDR1 MNHEY, CDR2 SVGEGT. CDR3 length: 13 amino acids. V trimming: 2 bases; J trimming: 7 bases; junction bases outside the gene matches: 1. The CDR3, as DNA: TGTGCCAGCAGTTACGGACAGGGGGTTGAAGCTTTCTTT. Its protein product is CASSYGQGVEAFF.

This clonotype was picked up many times. The J gene is TRBJ2-2, the V gene TRBV5-1; D may be TRBD2 (5 bases). Trimming stripped 4 bases from V and 4 bases from J, with 17 bases between. Germline V gene data show CDR1 as SGHRS and CDR2 as YFSETQ. This CDR3 comprises 16 residues. CDR3 amino acids: CASSPTPAAGTGELFF. DNA of the CDR3: TGCGCCAGCAGCCCCACACCCGCCGCGGGCACCGGGGAGCTGTTTTTT.

The gene calls are TRBV7-9 and TRBJ2-7; 7 bases agree with TRBD2. Trimming at V came to 4 bases and at J to 2 bases, leaving 5 bases not matched to a gene. This CDR3 region has 14 residues. Germline V gene sequence: CDR1 SEHNR, CDR2 FQNEAQ (reference sequence). The CDR3, as DNA: TGTGCCAGCAGCTATAGTGGGAGGGCCTACGAGCAGTACTTC. This sequence encodes CASSYSGRAYEQYF. Full variable domain (missing parts from reference TRBV7-9 and TRBJ2-7): DTGVSQNPRHKITKRGQNVTFRCDPISEHNRLYWYRQTLGQGPEFLTYFQNEAQLEKSRLLSDRFSAERPKGSFSTLEIQRTEQGDSAMYLCASSYSGRAYEQYFGPGTRLTVT.

This clonotype has only one observation. The junction does not match germline at one end; this may be a read error. The chain has TRBV4-3 and TRBJ2-7, with D perhaps TRBD2 (5 bases). The V gene's germline CDR1 is LGHNA and CDR2 YSLEER. The CDR3 is 16 residues long. CDR3 coding DNA: TGCGCCAGCGGCCAAGAACGGACTCTGCCTCCCTACGAGCAGTACTTC. This gives the protein CASGQERTLPPYEQYF.

Ten or more counts support this clonotype. V gene TRBV12-3 or TRBV12-4 combines with J gene TRBJ1-1, with no clear D. The CDR3 has 15 residues. V dropped 2 bases and J dropped 0 bases, with 10 bases sitting between them. DNA for the CDR3: TGTGCCAGCAGTTTACAGTTAAGAATGAACACTGAAGCTTTCTTT. Its protein is CASSLQLRMNTEAFF.

There are many counts of this clonotype. This chain connects TRBV4-3 to TRBJ1-1; 12 nucleotides match TRBD1. Germline V gene sequence: CDR1 LGHNA, CDR2 YSLEER. The ends lost 0 bases at V and 5 bases at J; junction bases unmatched: 7. This CDR3 comprises 17 residues. As DNA, the CDR3 is TGCGCCAGCAGCCAAGATTGGGACAGGGGGCCAATAACTGAAGCTTTCTTT. This gives the protein CASSQDWDRGPITEAFF.

The CDR3, as DNA: TGTGCCATCAAGGTCGGACTTACCTACGAGCAGTACTTC. The encoded protein is CAIKVGLTYEQYF. The chain uses TRBV10-3 and TRBJ2-7; weak D call: TRBD2 (5 bases). Per germline, CDR1 ENHRY and CDR2 SYGVKD. The CDR3 consists of 13 residues. With 7 bases removed from V and 2 bases from J, the gap between germline ends came to 12 bases.

This clonotype was seen many times. The V call is TRBV19, the J call TRBJ2-7; D is unclear. V lost 5 bases, J lost 2 bases, and 10 bases lay in between. The length of the CDR3 is 13 residues. Germline CDR1 reads LNHDA; CDR2 reads SQIVND (reference sequence). This CDR3 reads CASSRVEAYEQYF. The DNA of the CDR3 is TGTGCCAGTAGTCGGGTGGAAGCCTACGAGCAGTACTTC.

This clonotype has ten or more counts. CDR3 DNA: TGTGCCAGCAGCTTCCATCTCGAAAATTTGAACACTGAAGCTTTCTTT. Encoded protein: CASSFHLENLNTEAFF. The rearrangement links TRBV7-6 to TRBJ1-1; D remains unclear. Germline V gene data show CDR1 as SGHVS and CDR2 as FNYEAQ. This CDR3 is built from 16 residues. V was cut by 3 bases and J by 0 bases, with 14 bases left in between.

Concerning this clonotype: A much larger clone lies a single base off, so this may be a read error. The genes are TRBV12-3 or TRBV12-4 and TRBJ2-1; D might be TRBD1 (6 bases). Trimming took off 2 bases at V and 8 bases at J, with 13 bases between the two ends. The CDR3 totals 14 residues. The CDR3 bases are TGTGCCAGCAGTTTATACCTCCAGGGGCATGAGCAGTTCTTC. Protein: CASSLYLQGHEQFF.

In the case of this clonotype: A much larger clone sits a single nucleotide away, making a read error possible. The chain employs TRBV24-1 and TRBJ2-1; a possible D gene is TRBD1 (6 bases). Germline V gene lookup returns CDR1 KGHDR and CDR2 SFDVKD. The CDR3 is 15 residues long. Between the trimmed V and J ends, which lost 7 bases and 2 bases, there was a span of 14 bases. The CDR3 nucleotides read TGTGCCACCAGACCCGGGACATCCACCTACAATGAGCAGTTCTTC. Protein sequence: CATRPGTSTYNEQFF.

As to this clonotype: A much larger clone lies one base from this, so it may be a read error. This rearrangement joins TRBV7-2 to TRBJ2-3; 7 bases fit TRBD2. The germline gives CDR1 SGHTA, CDR2 FQGNSA. CDR3 length: 13 amino acids. With 11 bases clipped from V and 2 bases from J, the junction kept 7 bases outside the gene matches. The DNA of the CDR3 is TGTGCCCGCGGGGGAGACTACACAGATACGCAGTATTTT. Its protein product is CARGGDYTDTQYF.

With respect to this clonotype: A single base separates this from a much larger clone, so it may be a read error. V usage is TRBV7-6 and J usage is TRBJ2-7, with 7 positions matching TRBD1. The CDR3 spans 14 residues. CDR1 is SGHVS and CDR2 is FNYEAQ in the germline V gene. The V and J ends lost 2 bases and 3 bases, in that order; junction bases with no gene match: 4. CDR3 nucleotide sequence: TGTGCCAGCAGCTTAAGGGGGCCCGGCTACGAGCAGTACTTC. It is translated as CASSLRGPGYEQYF.

This clonotype was recorded many times. The chain uses TRBV6-5 and TRBJ2-7; no reliable D call. This CDR3 region has 17 residues. Germline V gives CDR1 MNHEY, CDR2 SVGAGI. V gave up 6 bases and J gave up 1 base, with 22 bases separating them. The CDR3 DNA reads TGTGCCAGCAGAACAATCATCATGGGGTCAAATTCCTACGAGCAGTACTTC. The encoded protein is CASRTIIMGSNSYEQYF.

This clonotype was seen at least ten times. This chain links TRBV7-9 with TRBJ1-1; D perhaps matches TRBD1 (5 bases). Per the germline V gene, CDR1 is SEHNR and CDR2 is FQNEAQ (reference sequence). This CDR3 comprises 15 residues. Trimming removed 5 bases at V and 0 bases at J, with 13 bases between. This CDR3 reads CASSPRGRMNTEAFF. DNA for the CDR3: TGTGCCAGCAGCCCGCGGGGCAGAATGAACACTGAAGCTTTCTTT.

The chain uses TRBV7-9 and TRBJ2-1, with 8 nucleotides matching TRBD1. The CDR3 sequence is 14 residues long. Per germline, CDR1 SEHNR and CDR2 FQNEAQ (reference sequence). V was clipped by 1 base and J by 9 bases; unmatched bases: 5. CDR3 protein: CASSLVSGGGEQFF. For the CDR3, the DNA is TGTGCCAGCAGCTTAGTTTCAGGGGGCGGTGAGCAGTTCTTC. Full variable domain (remainder filled in from reference TRBV7-9 and TRBJ2-1): DTGVSQNPRHKITKRGQNVTFRCDPISEHNRLYWYRQTLGQGPEFLTYFQNEAQLEKSRLLSDRFSAERPKGSFSTLEIQRTEQGDSAMYLCASSLVSGGGEQFFGPGTRLTVL.